Presented here are 22 T cell receptor beta chains from one specimen sequenced in a study of cytomegalovirus exposure and HLA in healthy donors. In the PCR, 60 Vbeta and 13 Jbeta primers were used. Data came from immunoSEQ multiplex PCR; TCRdb stores just in-frame clones and leaves some out. The sample holds approximately 100,000 clones, about three quarters seen once. Sequencing was done on a sample of PBMCs. These receptors came from a middle-aged woman in good health and CMV-seropositive.

The V call is TRBV2, the J call TRBJ1-2; D is uncertain. The CDR3 is 14 residues long. CDR1 and CDR2 (germline): SNHLY, FYNNEI. V was cut by 6 bases and J by 4 bases, with 15 bases left in between. CDR3 sequence: CASSVLENSYGYTF. In nucleotides, the CDR3 is TGTGCCAGCAGCGTCCTTGAGAATTCCTATGGCTACACCTTC.

V is TRBV2 and J is TRBJ1-6; D is perhaps TRBD1 (6 bases). Trimming pared 6 bases from V and 3 bases from J, leaving 12 bases between. CDR1 is SNHLY, CDR2 FYNNEI, per germline. The CDR3 contains 15 residues. In nucleotides, the CDR3 is TGTGCCAGCAGGGGCGAGGGGGTCTATAATTCACCCCTCCACTTT. Its protein is CASRGEGVYNSPLHF.

The chain is built from TRBV6-1 and TRBJ2-1; 7 bases line up with TRBD1. The CDR3 length is 10 residues. With V trimmed by 7 bases and J by 15 bases, 6 bases remained unmatched. The germline gives CDR1 MNHNS, CDR2 SASEGT. DNA of the CDR3: TGTGCCAGCAATACGGGACAGCGGTTCTTC. Protein: CASNTGQRFF.

The chain couples TRBV5-1 to TRBJ2-6, with D hard to call. The CDR3 extends over 14 amino acids. Per the germline V gene, CDR1 is SGHRS and CDR2 is YFSETQ. The V end was cut by 3 bases, the J end by 4 bases, with 8 bases between. The DNA for the CDR3 is TGCGCCAGCAGCTCTCAGGCAGGGGCCAACGTCCTGACTTTC. It translates to CASSSQAGANVLTF.

The rearrangement uses TRBV30 and TRBJ2-5, with D possibly matching TRBD2 (5 bases). There are 13 residues in the CDR3. V dropped 0 bases and J dropped 3 bases, with 8 bases sitting between them. CDR1 is GTSNPN, CDR2 SVGIG, per germline (reference sequence). The CDR3 DNA reads as TGTGCCTGGAGTGTCGGGGAAAAAGAGACCCAGTACTTC. Protein: CAWSVGEKETQYF.

Here the CDR3 reads CARRRRAGTEAFF. CDR3 DNA sequence: TGTGCCAGACGGCGGCGGGCGGGCACTGAAGCTTTCTTT. The rearrangement uses TRBV6-8 and TRBJ1-1; D gene unclear. The CDR3 spans 13 residues. CDR1 and CDR2 from the germline V gene are MNHGY and SAAAGT. The ends were cut back, 9 bases at V and 4 bases at J, with 15 bases in the middle.

This chain joins TRBV14 and TRBJ1-2; D uncertain. Germline V gives CDR1 SGHDN, CDR2 FVKESK. Deletions cut 4 bases from V and 4 bases from J, with 7 bases between. CDR3 size: 12 residues. CDR3 residues: CASSPNSYGYTF. DNA of the CDR3: TGTGCCAGCAGCCCGAACTCCTATGGCTACACCTTC.

V is TRBV4-1 and J is TRBJ2-7, with 7 nucleotides matching TRBD1. J was trimmed by 6 bases and V by 3 bases; bases with no gene match: 5. Germline V gene sequence: CDR1 MGHRA, CDR2 YSYEKL. This CDR3 is built from 13 residues. In nucleotides, the CDR3 is TGCGCCAGCAGCCAGCGACAGGGCTCCGAGCAGTACTTC. It encodes CASSQRQGSEQYF.

Here the CDR3 reads CASCPGTGGAPDTEAFF. The DNA for the CDR3 is TGTGCCAGCTGTCCCGGGACAGGGGGCGCCCCTGACACTGAAGCTTTCTTT. J is TRBJ1-1 and V is TRBV10-3; the match to TRBD1 covers 12 bases. Trimming at V came to 10 bases and at J to 3 bases, leaving 15 bases not matched to a gene. Germline loops: CDR1 ENHRY, CDR2 SYGVKD. CDR3 length equals 17 residues.

This chain links TRBV12-5 with TRBJ2-3; TRBD2 matches at 8 bases. Germline V gene data show CDR1 as LGHNT and CDR2 as FRNRAP. This CDR3 contains 13 residues. J was trimmed by 14 bases and V by 1 base; bases with no gene match: 8. The CDR3 region has the DNA TGTGCTAGTGGTTTGGGCACCGGGACTAGTCGGTATTTT. The encoded protein is CASGLGTGTSRYF.

The chain recombines TRBV2 with TRBJ2-1; 11 bases are shared with TRBD2. Germline-derived CDR1 and CDR2 are SNHLY and FYNNEI. The CDR3 extends over 19 amino acids. V lost 2 bases, J lost 2 bases, and 11 bases stayed unmatched. The CDR3 DNA reads as TGTGCCAGCAGTGAAATTTTGCTAGCGGGGGGTCCTCCCTACAATGAGCAGTTCTTC. Amino acids: CASSEILLAGGPPYNEQFF.

This chain connects TRBV5-1 to TRBJ1-2; 8 bases match TRBD1. CDR1 SGHRS and CDR2 YFSETQ come from the germline V gene. Losses at the gene ends were 3 bases for V and 6 bases for J; bases not matched to a gene: 4. This CDR3 is built from 13 residues. CDR3 sequence (DNA): TGCGCCAGCAGCTCGACAGGGGTGAATGGCTACACCTTC. Translated: CASSSTGVNGYTF.

The rearrangement joins TRBV29-1 to TRBJ1-5; a weak D match, TRBD1 (5 bases). Trimming took 0 bases from V and 0 from J, leaving 12 bases between them. This CDR3 has 16 residues. Germline values: CDR1 SQVTM, CDR2 ANQGSEA. The CDR3: CSVEEAGGDSNQPQHF. CDR3 bases: TGCAGCGTTGAAGAGGCGGGGGGAGATAGCAATCAGCCCCAGCATTTT.

This chain connects TRBV2 to TRBJ1-5; D perhaps matches TRBD1 (5 bases). Germline CDR1 is SNHLY and CDR2 is FYNNEI. V lost 4 bases to trimming and J lost 8 bases, with 18 bases between them. The length of the CDR3 is 15 residues. The chain's CDR3 is CASSAWDRPGEPQHF. CDR3 in DNA: TGTGCCAGCAGTGCTTGGGACCGCCCGGGGGAGCCCCAGCATTTT.

The J gene is TRBJ2-3, the V gene TRBV28, with TRBD2 identical over 13 bases. The germline CDR1 and CDR2 sequences are MDHEN and SYDVKM. J lost 2 bases, V lost 4 bases, and 3 bases had no gene match. The CDR3 consists of 16 residues. The CDR3 DNA reads as TGTGCCAGCAGTTGGACTAGCGGGGGATTCACAGATACGCAGTATTTT. Its translation: CASSWTSGGFTDTQYF. Combining the CDR3 with reference TRBV28 and TRBJ2-3 gives the whole variable domain DVKVTQSSRYLVKRTGEKVFLECVQDMDHENMFWYRQDPGLGLRLIYFSYDVKMKEKGDIPEGYSVSREKKERFSLILESASTNQTSMYLCASSWTSGGFTDTQYFGPGTRLTVL.

V gene TRBV21-1 combines with J gene TRBJ1-5. TRBV21-1 constitutes a pseudogene. The CDR3 spans 15 residues. The CDR3 protein is CASRPRPGKWKPQHF. CDR3 bases: TGTGCCAGCAGACCCAGGCCGGGGAAGTGGAAGCCCCAGCATTTT.

The chain employs TRBV10-2 and TRBJ1-1; possibly TRBD1 for D (6 bases). CDR1 WSHSY and CDR2 SAAADI come from the germline V gene. The CDR3 consists of 13 residues. V lost 2 bases, J lost 6 bases, and 10 bases lay in between. Written as DNA, the CDR3 is TGCGCCAGCAGTGAGACACAGGGCGCTGAAGCTTTCTTT. Protein: CASSETQGAEAFF.

In its sample, this clone was seen a few times. V usage is TRBV5-1 and J usage is TRBJ1-2; TRBD1 aligns across 9 bases. With V trimmed by 4 bases and J by 6 bases, 7 bases remained unmatched. The CDR3 spans 14 residues. From germline, CDR1 is SGHRS and CDR2 YFSETQ. CDR3 residues: CASSLHRQGDGYTF. Here the CDR3 DNA reads TGCGCCAGCAGCCTACACCGACAGGGGGATGGCTACACCTTC.

This rearrangement joins TRBV6-1 to TRBJ1-1, with D perhaps matching TRBD1 (5 bases). The germline V gene encodes CDR1 MNHNS and CDR2 SASEGT. V lost 8 bases and J lost 4, with 14 bases in between. The CDR3 totals 13 residues. CDR3 sequence reads: CASGMPGGTEAFF. The CDR3 coding sequence is TGTGCCAGCGGGATGCCCGGGGGCACTGAAGCTTTCTTT.

The chain employs TRBV5-4 and TRBJ2-7; 10 nucleotides match TRBD2. Germline V lookup: CDR1 SGHNT, CDR2 YYREEE (reference sequence). The CDR3 runs to 14 residues. The V segment lost 7 bases and the J segment 4 bases; nucleotides outside the gene matches: 8. The CDR3 is CASGLSGGAYEQYF. DNA of the CDR3: TGTGCCAGCGGCCTCAGCGGGGGGGCTTACGAGCAGTACTTC.

The gene calls are TRBV6-6 and TRBJ2-2; D may be TRBD1 (5 bases). This CDR3 region has 15 residues. Germline V CDR1 and CDR2: MNHNY, SVGAGI (reference sequence). Trimming cost V 7 bases and J 1 base, with 13 bases left between them. CDR3 in amino acids: CASIVPQGNTGELFF. CDR3 nucleotide sequence: TGTGCCAGCATAGTACCGCAGGGGAACACCGGGGAGCTGTTTTTT.

The chain couples TRBV20-1 to TRBJ1-4; D ambiguous. In germline, CDR1 is DFQATT, CDR2 SNEGSKA (reference sequence). The CDR3 covers 11 residues. V lost 3 bases and J lost 8, with 7 bases in between. The CDR3, as DNA: TGCAGTGCTAGGTATAGAGAAAAACTGTTTTTT. Its protein is CSARYREKLFF.